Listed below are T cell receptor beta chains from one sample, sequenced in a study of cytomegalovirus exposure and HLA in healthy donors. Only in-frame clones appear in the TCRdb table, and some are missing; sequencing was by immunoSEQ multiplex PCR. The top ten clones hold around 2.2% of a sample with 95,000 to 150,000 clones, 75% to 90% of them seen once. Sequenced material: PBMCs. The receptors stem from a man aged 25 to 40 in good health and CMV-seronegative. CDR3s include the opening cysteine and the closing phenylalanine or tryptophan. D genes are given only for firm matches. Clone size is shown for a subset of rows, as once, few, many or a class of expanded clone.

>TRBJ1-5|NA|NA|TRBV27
TGTGCCAGCAGTCCTGGGGGGGCCAGGCAGCCCCAGCATTTT
CASSPGGARQPQHF
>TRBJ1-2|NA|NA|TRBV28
TGTGCCAGCAGTTCCTCCTTGGATGCCCTTACAGCCTACACCTTC
CASSSSLDALTAYTF
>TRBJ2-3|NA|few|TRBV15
TGTGCCACCAGCAGATCGTCGGCGGATCTCACAGATACGCAGTATTTT
CATSRSSADLTDTQYF
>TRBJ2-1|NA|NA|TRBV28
TGTGCCAGCAGTTTACGACTGGCAGAGCAGTTCTTC
CASSLRLAEQFF
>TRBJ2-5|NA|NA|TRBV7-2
TGTGCCAGCAGCCTTCCTTCGGAAGAGACCCAGTACTTC
CASSLPSEETQYF
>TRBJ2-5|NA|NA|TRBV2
TGTGCCAGCAGCGACAGGCAGCAGTACTTC
CASSDRQQYF
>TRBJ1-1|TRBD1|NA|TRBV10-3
TGTGCCATCAGTGATAACAGGGGAGACACTGAAGCTTTCTTT
CAISDNRGDTEAFF
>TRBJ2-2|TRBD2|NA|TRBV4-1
TGCGCCAGCAGGGAGGGGGGCTTAGCGGGGGGGTCCCCCGGGGAGCTGTTTTTT
CASREGGLAGGSPGELFF
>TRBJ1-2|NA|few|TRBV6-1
TGTGCCAGCAGTGTAGGACAGAATGCTGGCTACACCTTC
CASSVGQNAGYTF
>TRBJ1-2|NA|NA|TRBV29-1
TGCAGCGTTGACAAGGGGATAAACTATGGCTACACCTTC
CSVDKGINYGYTF
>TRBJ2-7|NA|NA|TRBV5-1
TGCGCCAGCAGCCCAATGAGCCTAGACAGATCCTACGAGCAGTACTTC
CASSPMSLDRSYEQYF
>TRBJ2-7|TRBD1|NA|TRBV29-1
TGCAGCGTTTCCGGGACAGGGGGATACGAGCAGTACTTC
CSVSGTGGYEQYF
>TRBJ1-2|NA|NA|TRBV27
TGTGCCAGCAGGGTTGTTGGTGGAGGGTTCTATGGCTACACCTTC
CASRVVGGGFYGYTF
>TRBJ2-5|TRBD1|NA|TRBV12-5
TGTGCTAGTGGTTGGGGACAGGGGGCTGAAGAGACCCAGTACTTC
CASGWGQGAEETQYF
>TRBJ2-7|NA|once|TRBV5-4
TGTGCCAGCAGCTTGTCGACAGTCTCCTACGAGCAGTACTTC
CASSLSTVSYEQYF
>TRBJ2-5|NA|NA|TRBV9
TGTGCCAGCAGCGTAGATACTAGTCAAGAGACCCAGTACTTC
CASSVDTSQETQYF
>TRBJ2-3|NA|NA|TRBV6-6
TGTGCCAGCAGTTCGACAGGTGGACTGGATACGCAGTATTTT
CASSSTGGLDTQYF
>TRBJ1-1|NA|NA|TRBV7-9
TGTGCCAGCAGCTTACGGGGGACTGAAGCTTTCTTT
CASSLRGTEAFF
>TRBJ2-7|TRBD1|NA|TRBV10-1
TGCGCCAGCAGTGAGACAGGGGGGTCGGGCGAGCAGTACTTC
CASSETGGSGEQYF
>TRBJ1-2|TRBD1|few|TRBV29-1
TGCAGCGTCGGTATGGCGGAGGGGGCTCATGGCTACACCTTC
CSVGMAEGAHGYTF
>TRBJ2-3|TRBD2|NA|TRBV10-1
TGCGCCAGCATTACCTGCCGGACTAGCGGGGGAAGTACGCAGTATTTT
CASITCRTSGGSTQYF
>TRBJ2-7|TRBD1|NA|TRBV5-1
TGCGCCAGCAGCTGGGGGCCGGACAGGTTGTCCTACGAGCAGTACTTC
CASSWGPDRLSYEQYF
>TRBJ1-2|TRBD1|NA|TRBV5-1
TGCGCCAGCAGCTTTTCAACGACAGGGGCGCAGGGCTACACCTTC
CASSFSTTGAQGYTF
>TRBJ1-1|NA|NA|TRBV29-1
TGCAGCGTTGGAAGTGGCTGGGCTATGAACACTGAAGCTTTCTTT
CSVGSGWAMNTEAFF
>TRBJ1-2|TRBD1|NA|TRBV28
TGTGCCAGCTCATCCCTCCCAGGGGGCCTTAACTATGGCTACACCTTC
CASSSLPGGLNYGYTF
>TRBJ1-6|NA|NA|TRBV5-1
TGCGCCAGCAGCTTGGGGCAGGGTGGTTTTGATAATTCACCCCTCCACTTT
CASSLGQGGFDNSPLHF
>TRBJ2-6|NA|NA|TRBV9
TGTGCCAGCAGCGTAGTGGTCAGCCCCCACTCTGGGGCCAACGGCCTGACTTTC
CASSVVVSPHSGANGLTF
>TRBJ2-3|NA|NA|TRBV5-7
TGTGCCAGCAGCTTGGCCCCGGGTACAGATACGCAGTATTTT
CASSLAPGTDTQYF
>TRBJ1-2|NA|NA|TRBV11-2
TGTGCCAGCAGCTCAGGGACCAAAGGGGGCTATGGCTACACCTTC
CASSSGTKGGYGYTF
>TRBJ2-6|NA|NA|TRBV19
TGTGCCAGTAGTATAGCGGCGGGGCTCTCTGGGGCCAACGGCCTGACTTTC
CASSIAAGLSGANGLTF
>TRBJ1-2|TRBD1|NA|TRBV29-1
TGCAGCGCCGGGGACAGTTCTCGTTATGGCTACACCTTC
CSAGDSSRYGYTF
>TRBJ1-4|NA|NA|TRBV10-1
TGCGCCAGCAGTGATCCCAGGGGCGGTAATGAAAAACTGTTTTTT
CASSDPRGGNEKLFF
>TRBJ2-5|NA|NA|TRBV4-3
TGCGCCAGCAGCCAAACCTCCGCGGGTTACGAAGAGACCCAGTACTTC
CASSQTSAGYEETQYF
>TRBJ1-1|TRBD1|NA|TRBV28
TGTGCCAGCAGGCTCCCCACAGGGGACGGCACTGAAGCTTTCTTT
CASRLPTGDGTEAFF
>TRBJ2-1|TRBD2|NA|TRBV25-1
TGTGCCAGCAGGAGGACTAGCGGGGTGAACAATGAGCAGTTCTTC
CASRRTSGVNNEQFF
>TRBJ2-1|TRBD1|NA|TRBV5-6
TGTGCCAGCAGCTTAGCGGGGGACAGGGGGGGGTTCTTC
CASSLAGDRGGFF
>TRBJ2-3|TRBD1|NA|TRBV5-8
TGTGCCAGCAGCCGTCGACAGGGGAGAAGCACAGATACGCAGTATTTT
CASSRRQGRSTDTQYF
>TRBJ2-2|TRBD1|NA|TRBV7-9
TGTGCCAGCAGCTTCCCGGGACAGGCGAACACCGGGGAGCTGTTTTTT
CASSFPGQANTGELFF
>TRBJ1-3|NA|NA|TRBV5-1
TGCGCCAGCAGCTTGGCTCCCGGGGGAAACGGTGGAAACACCATATATTTT
CASSLAPGGNGGNTIYF
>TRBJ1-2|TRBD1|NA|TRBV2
TGTGCCAGCAGTGACAGGCTTAGGACAGGTGTGAACTATGGCTACACCTTC
CASSDRLRTGVNYGYTF
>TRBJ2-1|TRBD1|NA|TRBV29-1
TGCAGCGCTGCGACAGGGCCCTACAATGAGCAGTTCTTC
CSAATGPYNEQFF
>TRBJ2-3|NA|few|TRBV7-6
TGTGCCAGCAGCGAGAGGAGGAGGGATACGCAGTATTTT
CASSERRRDTQYF